The rows below give T cell receptor beta chains drawn from one sample of a study of blood T cell repertoires in COVID-19. Assay used: immunoSEQ multiplex PCR; TCRdb lists only in-frame clones, some missing. The sample carries tens of thousands of clones, around 90% recorded once. The sequencing input was peripheral blood. The receptors were sampled from a man aged 45-60 years with active or convalescent COVID-19. Each CDR3 is given with its conserved first and last residue. The order of the fields is V gene, D gene, clone size, J gene, CDR3 DNA, CDR3 protein. The D gene is left open where the match is weak. Clone size is shown for a subset of rows, as once, few, many or a class of expanded clone.

V gene: TRBV6-6; D gene: TRBD2; clone size: .; J gene: TRBJ2-7; CDR3 DNA: TGTGCCAGCAGTTACGGGGCTAGCGGGATTGTCGTCTGGTACTTC; CDR3 protein: CASSYGASGIVVWYF
V gene: TRBV7-8; D gene: .; clone size: .; J gene: TRBJ1-5; CDR3 DNA: TGTGCCAGTCGTCGGGACGGACTAAATCAGCCCCAGCATTTT; CDR3 protein: CASRRDGLNQPQHF
V gene: TRBV28; D gene: .; clone size: .; J gene: TRBJ1-2; CDR3 DNA: TGTGCCAGCAGTTTGGGGGCGGAGAGCTACACCTTC; CDR3 protein: CASSLGAESYTF
V gene: TRBV15; D gene: .; clone size: .; J gene: TRBJ2-7; CDR3 DNA: TGTGCCACCAGCAGAGATCGCGGCAGGGTATACGAGCAGTACTTC; CDR3 protein: CATSRDRGRVYEQYF
V gene: TRBV29-1; D gene: .; clone size: .; J gene: TRBJ2-1; CDR3 DNA: TGCAGCTCCAAGCCGGGGTACAATGAGCAGTTCTTC; CDR3 protein: CSSKPGYNEQFF
V gene: TRBV5-1; D gene: TRBD1; clone size: .; J gene: TRBJ1-2; CDR3 DNA: TGCGCCAGCAGCATCTCGACAGGGGCTAACTATGGCTACACCTTC; CDR3 protein: CASSISTGANYGYTF
V gene: TRBV6-2/TRBV6-3; D gene: .; clone size: .; J gene: TRBJ2-1; CDR3 DNA: TGTGCCAGCAGTTACTCTAGCGGAGTCTACAATGAGCAGTTCTTC; CDR3 protein: CASSYSSGVYNEQFF
V gene: TRBV6-2/TRBV6-3; D gene: .; clone size: once; J gene: TRBJ2-5; CDR3 DNA: TGTGCCAGCAGTTACCGCAACCTAGCGTATGAAGAGACCCAGTACTTC; CDR3 protein: CASSYRNLAYEETQYF
V gene: TRBV6-5; D gene: .; clone size: .; J gene: TRBJ2-1; CDR3 DNA: TGTGCCAGCAGATCTACTAGCCGCTCTAACAATGAGCAGTTCTTC; CDR3 protein: CASRSTSRSNNEQFF
V gene: TRBV30; D gene: .; clone size: .; J gene: TRBJ2-1; CDR3 DNA: TGTGCCTGGAGTGTTGGACAAGAGAGCAATGAGCAGTTCTTC; CDR3 protein: CAWSVGQESNEQFF
V gene: TRBV7-9; D gene: .; clone size: .; J gene: TRBJ1-1; CDR3 DNA: TGTGCCAGCAGCTTAGGGTCAGGGGCGGCCACTGAAGCTTTCTTT; CDR3 protein: CASSLGSGAATEAFF
V gene: TRBV5-1; D gene: TRBD1; clone size: .; J gene: TRBJ2-7; CDR3 DNA: TGCGCCAGCAGCCGCCGGGACAGGGGGCCCGACCGGAGCTCCTACGAGCAGTACTTC; CDR3 protein: CASSRRDRGPDRSSYEQYF